This TCR beta chain was identified during a study of T-cell memory formation after mild COVID-19. About the research overall: TCR clusters mostly belonged to single donors.

As for this clonotype: What it binds is not known.

The ends were cut back, 5 bases at V and 5 bases at J, with 15 bases in the middle. Germline V gene data show CDR1 as MGHRA and CDR2 as YSYEKL. This CDR3 spans 14 amino acids. Overall study findings and caveats: While clones contracting from day 15 to 85 were balanced between CD4 and CD8, later expanders leaned CD4+.

TCR alpha and TCR beta cDNA libraries carrying sample barcodes and UMIs came from 5'RACE with constant-segment primers. TCRdb ran MiXCR on the 5' RACE reads and lists one entry per CDR3 protein. The sample shows roughly 300,000 distinct CDR3 sequences, under 20% of them seen only once. The clonotype comes from a man younger than 35 who had mild COVID-19 (a few samples of this study predate the infection). Cell type and time point are not known. Sequenced material: PBMCs or a T cell subset sorted from them (not recorded which). The chain is built from TRBV4-1 and TRBJ2-5; tentatively, D is TRBD2 (5 bases). The CDR3 reads CASSRGPLEETQYF. CDR3 DNA sequence: TGCGCCAGCAGCAGAGGGCCTCTCGAGGAGACCCAGTACTTC.